This TCR beta chain was identified in a study of blood T cell repertoires in COVID-19. Participants' reported clinical history set cohort assignment. Authors' processing steps: Reference gene primer amplification gave estimated nucleated cell counts. The assay was immunoSEQ multiplex PCR, and TCRdb's table has in-frame clones only and misses some. The V and J calls and the clone size are those of that table, but D and trimming were determined from the DNA. The sample holds 300,000 to 400,000 clones, about nine tenths seen once. The V and J ends lost 4 bases and 9 bases, in that order; junction bases with no gene match: 15. The germline CDR1 and CDR2 sequences are SGHRS and YFSETQ. The CDR3 sequence is 16 residues long.

This rearrangement joins TRBV5-1 to TRBJ2-1, with 8 bases identical to TRBD1. The receptor was derived from a man aged 55-75 years who had recovered from COVID-19. The sequenced sample was PBMCs or T cells enriched from blood (not recorded which). In nucleotides, the CDR3 is TGCGCCAGCAGCCCCGAATTAATAGGACAGGGAGGTGAGCAGTTCTTC. It is translated as CASSPELIGQGGEQFF.